The TCR beta chain described here comes from a study of Graves' ophthalmopathy and Graves' hyperthyroidism. Study-level results: Most thyroid clonotypes expanded beyond 0.001 frequency were also found in blood.

CAS ≥3, NOSPECS ≥4, moderate-to-severe activity and duration under 3 months marked donors with ophthalmopathy. Uncontrolled infections, pregnancy, lactation or other autoimmune diseases led to patient exclusion. The CDR3 spans 14 residues. The germline gives CDR1 DFQATT, CDR2 SNEGSKA (reference sequence). V was clipped by 0 bases and J by 3 bases; unmatched bases: 2. This clonotype was seen a few times. Its antigen is unidentified. Amplified TCR beta CDR3 regions were obtained using RNA transcripts as template. HTBI primers were used in a first-round RT-PCR, which preceded a second-round multiplex PCR. MiXCR, run by TCRdb on the multiplex PCR reads, gives a single entry per CDR3 protein. The data hold hundreds of thousands of distinct CDR3 sequences, with around 40% observed a single time.

This clonotype originated in an adult man with Graves' ophthalmopathy. The sequenced sample consisted of peripheral blood. The chain is built from TRBV20-1 and TRBJ1-5; TRBD1 aligns across 7 bases. DNA for the CDR3: TGCAGTGCTAGAGAAGGGACAGACAATCAGCCCCAGCATTTT. It specifies CSAREGTDNQPQHF.